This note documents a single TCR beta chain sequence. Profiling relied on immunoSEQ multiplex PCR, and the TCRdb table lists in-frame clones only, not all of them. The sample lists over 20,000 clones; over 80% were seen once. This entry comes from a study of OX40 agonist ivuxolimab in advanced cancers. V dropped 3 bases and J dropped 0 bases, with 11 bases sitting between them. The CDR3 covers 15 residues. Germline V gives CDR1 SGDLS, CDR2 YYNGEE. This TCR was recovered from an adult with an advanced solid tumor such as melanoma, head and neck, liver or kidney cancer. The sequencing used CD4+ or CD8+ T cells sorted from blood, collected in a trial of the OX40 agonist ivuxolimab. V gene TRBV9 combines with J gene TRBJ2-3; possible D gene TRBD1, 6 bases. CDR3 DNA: TGTGCCAGCAGCGCAGGGGTTGCTAGCACAGATACGCAGTATTTT. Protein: CASSAGVASTDTQYF.